These 18 T cell receptor beta chains share one sample of origin, sequenced in a study of blood T cell repertoires in COVID-19. This table comes from immunoSEQ multiplex PCR, and its TCRdb copy is limited to in-frame clones, with some not included. The sample lists 150,000 or so clones, over 75% occurring once. What was sequenced was peripheral blood. The receptors were sampled from a man in his sixties with COVID-19, enrolled during active disease.

The V gene is TRBV7-2, the J gene TRBJ2-4; 12 nucleotides match TRBD2. The ends lost 5 bases at V and 7 bases at J; junction bases unmatched: 12. The CDR3 is 17 residues long. From germline, CDR1 is SGHTA and CDR2 FQGNSA. CDR3 DNA sequence: TGTGCCAGCAGCCCCCGGGCTAGCGGGGGGGCCAGGAACATTCAGTACTTC. Translating it yields CASSPRASGGARNIQYF.

V gene TRBV4-3 combines with J gene TRBJ2-1, with D uncertain. Germline V gives CDR1 LGHNA, CDR2 YSLEER. The CDR3 runs to 13 residues. V lost 0 bases to trimming and J lost 10 bases, with 10 bases between them. CDR3 protein: CASSQEQSREQFF. In DNA, the CDR3 is TGCGCCAGCAGCCAAGAACAATCGCGGGAGCAGTTCTTC.

The chain couples TRBV2 to TRBJ1-1; no clear D gene. The V gene's germline CDR1 is SNHLY and CDR2 FYNNEI. Between the trimmed V and J ends, which lost 8 bases and 1 base, there was a span of 11 bases. The CDR3 is made up of 13 amino acids. The CDR3, as DNA: TGTGCCAGCCCAACTACGGGGAACACTGAAGCTTTCTTT. The encoded protein is CASPTTGNTEAFF.

The gene calls are TRBV10-3 and TRBJ2-2; unclear D gene. CDR3 length equals 15 residues. Germline CDR1 and CDR2: ENHRY and SYGVKD. V was trimmed by 8 bases and J by 0 bases, leaving 13 bases between them. The CDR3 loop is CAIEARNANTGELFF. The CDR3 DNA follows: TGTGCCATCGAAGCGAGGAACGCGAACACCGGGGAGCTGTTTTTT.

The V call is TRBV7-2, the J call TRBJ2-2, with 8 nucleotides matching TRBD1. CDR1 is SGHTA and CDR2 is FQGNSA in the germline V gene. Unmatched junction bases numbered 7, after V lost 1 base and J lost 6 bases. The CDR3 consists of 16 residues. The CDR3 DNA reads as TGTGCCAGCAGCTTAGTGACAGGGGTCGGTTCCGGGGAGCTGTTTTTT. Amino acid sequence: CASSLVTGVGSGELFF.

The rearrangement joins TRBV18 to TRBJ1-1; TRBD1 matches at 7 bases. Per germline, CDR1 KGHSH and CDR2 LQKENI. V was clipped by 0 bases and J by 0 bases; unmatched bases: 4. The CDR3 is made up of 16 amino acids. The CDR3 reads CASSPPSGGMNTEAFF. CDR3 coding DNA: TGTGCCAGCTCACCACCCTCAGGGGGAATGAACACTGAAGCTTTCTTT.

This clone was counted only a few times. The rearrangement uses TRBV24-1 and TRBJ2-1; D is undetermined. Germline CDR1 reads KGHDR; CDR2 reads SFDVKD. The V and J ends lost 3 bases and 4 bases respectively, with 9 bases between them. The CDR3 has 14 residues. This chain's CDR3 is CATSDGQPYNEQFF. CDR3 coding DNA: TGTGCCACCAGTGATGGGCAGCCGTACAATGAGCAGTTCTTC.

The chain recombines TRBV5-6 with TRBJ1-4; 7 bases align to TRBD1. This CDR3 has 13 residues. V lost 3 bases and J lost 7; bases outside the gene matches: 3. Germline V gene lookup returns CDR1 SGHDT and CDR2 YYEEEE. As DNA, the CDR3 is TGTGCCAGCAGCTGGGGACAGTCTGAAAAACTGTTTTTT. Its protein product is CASSWGQSEKLFF.

The chain carries TRBV11-2 and TRBJ1-1, with TRBD1 matching over 8 bases. The J segment lost 5 bases and the V segment lost 4 bases, leaving 6 bases of the junction unmatched. Germline V gives CDR1 SGHAT, CDR2 FQNNGV. This CDR3 comprises 14 residues. CDR3 residues: CASSYGQGLTEAFF. In DNA, the CDR3 is TGTGCCAGCAGCTATGGACAGGGTTTAACTGAAGCTTTCTTT.

V gene TRBV18 combines with J gene TRBJ2-7, with TRBD1 identical over 8 bases. This CDR3 has 15 residues. Losses at the gene ends were 3 bases for V and 2 bases for J; bases not matched to a gene: 6. Germline loops: CDR1 KGHSH, CDR2 LQKENI. Written as DNA, the CDR3 is TGTGCCAGCTCACCCGGACAGGGAACCCCCTACGAGCAGTACTTC. It specifies CASSPGQGTPYEQYF. The full variable domain, completed using reference TRBV18 and TRBJ2-7, is NAGVMQNPRHLVRRRGQEARLRCSPMKGHSHVYWYRQLPEEGLKFMVYLQKENIIDESGMPKERFSAEFPKEGPSILRIQQVVRGDSAAYFCASSPGQGTPYEQYFGPGTRLTVT.

In its sample, this clone was seen once. V is TRBV6-4 and J is TRBJ1-5; a weak D match, TRBD1 (5 bases). The germline CDR1 and CDR2 sequences are MRHNA and SNTAGT. V was shortened by 8 bases and J by 0 bases, with 14 bases between the two germline ends. The CDR3 contains 15 residues. In nucleotides, the CDR3 is TGTGCCAGCGGTCATGGGGGGGGTAGCAATCAGCCCCAGCATTTT. It specifies CASGHGGGSNQPQHF.

The chain joins TRBV18 to TRBJ1-3; unclear D gene. From germline, CDR1 is KGHSH and CDR2 LQKENI. This CDR3 is built from 15 residues. The germline V and J ends were trimmed by 3 bases and 0 bases, with 9 bases remaining between them. The CDR3 region is CASSPSISSGNTIYF. In DNA, the CDR3 is TGTGCCAGCTCACCCTCCATTAGCTCTGGAAACACCATATATTTT.

CDR3 residues: CASSSISGTMQYF. The CDR3 DNA sequence: TGTGCCAGCAGTTCCATCTCCGGGACTATGCAGTATTTT. The chain employs TRBV12-3 or TRBV12-4 and TRBJ2-3; TRBD2 matches at 7 bases. The CDR3 runs to 13 residues. Trimming at V came to 4 bases and at J to 11 bases, leaving 9 bases not matched to a gene.

The chain joins TRBV12-2 to TRBJ1-5. TRBV12-2 is listed as a pseudogene. The length of the CDR3 is 15 residues. This CDR3 is CASRGRDYSNQPQHF. The CDR3 DNA reads as TGTGCAAGTCGGGGCCGGGACTATAGCAATCAGCCCCAGCATTTT.

The rearrangement joins TRBV11-2 to TRBJ1-1; no definite D call. CDR3 size: 14 residues. Germline CDR1 and CDR2: SGHAT and FQNNGV. Trimming stripped 3 bases from V and 5 bases from J, with 13 bases between. Here the CDR3 DNA reads TGTGCCAGCAGCTTTTTCCGCGCGGGGACTGAAGCTTTCTTT. Translating it yields CASSFFRAGTEAFF.

This chain uses TRBV27 with TRBJ2-3; 9 bases match TRBD2. The germline V gene has CDR1 MNHEY and CDR2 SMNVEV (reference sequence). This CDR3 is 15 amino acids long. V gave up 2 bases and J gave up 6 bases; unmatched junction bases: 6. CDR3: CASSLQRGVGDTQYF. In DNA, the CDR3 is TGTGCCAGCAGTTTACAGCGGGGGGTGGGGGATACGCAGTATTTT.

This clone was counted once. This chain joins TRBV19 and TRBJ2-2; D gene unclear. The CDR3 sequence is 15 residues long. The V and J ends lost 0 bases and 4 bases respectively, with 9 bases between them. Germline assignment: CDR1 LNHDA and CDR2 SQIVND (reference sequence). The DNA for the CDR3 is TGTGCCAGTAGTATAGATCCCCGGGTCACCGGGGAGCTGTTTTTT. This encodes CASSIDPRVTGELFF.

This clone was observed once. The chain has TRBV9 and TRBJ2-7; tentative D call: TRBD2 (7 bases). V shed 0 bases and J shed 4 bases, with 14 bases lying between them. Germline CDR1 SGDLS, CDR2 YYNGEE. This CDR3 spans 15 amino acids. In nucleotides, the CDR3 is TGTGCCAGCAGCGTAGGGTGGGGGGGCTCATACGAGCAGTACTTC. Translating gives CASSVGWGGSYEQYF.